Listed below are T cell receptor beta chains from one sample, sequenced in a study of cytomegalovirus exposure and HLA in healthy donors. TCRdb's table, derived via immunoSEQ multiplex PCR, lists solely in-frame clones and lacks some. In the table there are about 190,000 clones, 75% to 85% of which are singletons. The sample consisted of PBMCs. All receptors come from a woman younger than 35 in good health and CMV-seronegative. The CDR3 runs from the conserved cysteine through the conserved F or W. D genes are given only for firm matches. Not all rows give a size; the values are once, few, many and, for expanded clones, a class.

V gene	clone size	D gene	J gene	CDR3 DNA	CDR3 protein
TRBV10-3	-	-	TRBJ2-7	TGTGCCATCAGTGACGCGGGAACTACCTACGAGCAGTACTTC	CAISDAGTTYEQYF
TRBV7-8	-	-	TRBJ1-2	TGTGCCAGCAGCTTAGTTCCAGGGCATGGCTACACCTTC	CASSLVPGHGYTF
TRBV5-1	-	-	TRBJ1-1	TGCGCCAGCAGCTTGGGGGGCGGAAACACTGAAGCTTTCTTT	CASSLGGGNTEAFF
TRBV6-5	-	-	TRBJ2-2	TGTGCCAGCAGCCCAACTAGTTCCGGGGAGCTGTTTTTT	CASSPTSSGELFF
TRBV6-5	once	-	TRBJ1-4	TGTGCCAGCAGCCCGGGCGGGTTTAATGAAAAACTGTTTTTT	CASSPGGFNEKLFF
TRBV15	-	TRBD1	TRBJ1-2	TGTGCCACCAGCAGAGATCGCGACAGGGTACACTATGGCTACACCTTC	CATSRDRDRVHYGYTF
TRBV18	-	TRBD1	TRBJ2-5	TGTGCCAGCTCACCACGGCTGACAGGGGGCTACCTTGAGACCCAGTACTTC	CASSPRLTGGYLETQYF
TRBV29-1	-	TRBD2	TRBJ2-1	TGCAGCGTTGTGCTAGCGGGAGGGCCTGAGCAGTTCTTC	CSVVLAGGPEQFF
TRBV6-5	-	-	TRBJ2-5	TGTGCCAGCAGAAAGACAGGTTTGGAGACCCAGTACTTC	CASRKTGLETQYF
TRBV4-2	-	TRBD1	TRBJ2-7	TGTGCCAGCAGCCAAGATACGGGACAGCTTTATTTATACGAGCAGTACTTC	CASSQDTGQLYLYEQYF
TRBV19	-	TRBD1	TRBJ2-2	TGTGCCAGTAGTAACAGGGGTGGATTAGGGGAGCTGTTTTTT	CASSNRGGLGELFF
TRBV7-9	few	TRBD1	TRBJ2-7	TGTGCCATACCGGGACAGCACCCCTACGAGCAGTACTTC	CAIPGQHPYEQYF
TRBV5-1	-	TRBD2	TRBJ2-7	TGCGCCAGCAGCTCGGGAGGGCCCTCCGGCGAGCAGTACTTC	CASSSGGPSGEQYF
TRBV29-1	-	TRBD1	TRBJ2-1	TGCAGCGCAGACCTGGACAGGGGGCGCCGCAATGAGCAGTTCTTC	CSADLDRGRRNEQFF
TRBV9	-	TRBD1	TRBJ1-1	TGTGCCAGCACCACAGGGGCCCAGGGCACTGAAGCTTTCTTT	CASTTGAQGTEAFF
TRBV19	-	TRBD2	TRBJ2-7	TGTGCCAGTAGTACGACTAGCGGTTCCTACGAGCAGTACTTC	CASSTTSGSYEQYF
TRBV5-3	-	-	TRBJ2-5	TGTGCCAGAAGCTCGGTGGAGACCCAGTACTTC	CARSSVETQYF
TRBV5-1	-	TRBD2	TRBJ2-7	TGCGCCAGCAGCTTGGGCTCTAGCGGGGTCTACGAGCAGTACTTC	CASSLGSSGVYEQYF
TRBV7-2	-	TRBD2	TRBJ2-1	TGTGCCAGCAGCTTAGCCTCGAGTAGCGGGAGCTCCTACAATGAGCAGTTCTTC	CASSLASSSGSSYNEQFF
TRBV6-5	-	TRBD1	TRBJ1-3	TGTGCCAGCAGCAAGGACAGGACTTCTGGAAACACCATATATTTT	CASSKDRTSGNTIYF
TRBV9	-	-	TRBJ1-1	TGTGCCAGCAGCCCCCCGGGACACCCTGAAGCTTTCTTT	CASSPPGHPEAFF
TRBV27	-	-	TRBJ2-2	TGTGCCAGCCGGACGGGAACTACCGGGGAGCTGTTTTTT	CASRTGTTGELFF
TRBV5-4	-	-	TRBJ2-7	TGTGCCAGCAGCCTCCGGGACGAGCAGTACTTC	CASSLRDEQYF
TRBV10-3	-	-	TRBJ2-3	TGTGCCATCAGCTACTATTCTCGTACAGATACGCAGTATTTT	CAISYYSRTDTQYF
TRBV11-3	-	TRBD1	TRBJ1-6	TGTGCCAGCAGCTTAGTCCCCGGGACAGGCCCAATGGGTTCACCCCTCCACTTT	CASSLVPGTGPMGSPLHF